This T cell receptor (beta chain) is drawn from a study of blood T cells in healthy people across ages. General observations from the study: Long-lived donors exceeded aged donors in naive CD4+ cells and diversity. Researchers deemed the diversity estimates from one million T cells underestimates. Older age coincided with a roughly linear decline in TCR beta diversity per million T cells.

Using a J-beta primer mix together with a sample-barcoded 5' primer, a second PCR was run for 7 to 11 cycles. Each cDNA molecule was tagged by a template-switch adaptor with 12 random nucleotides. TCRdb analysed the 5' RACE reads with MiXCR anew, one entry per CDR3 protein. In the table there are 600,000 to 850,000 distinct CDR3 sequences, roughly 45% of which are singletons. Trimming cost V 0 bases and J 3 bases; bases outside gene matches: 6. Germline V gene data show CDR1 as MNHEY and CDR2 as SVGEGT. The CDR3 loop spans 17 amino acids. This clonotype has ten or more counts. What it binds is unknown.

J is TRBJ1-5 and V is TRBV6-2 or TRBV6-3; 9 bases are a match to TRBD1. The sample comprised blood. This clonotype was sampled from a woman aged 55-75 years in good health. CDR3 nucleotide sequence: TGTGCCAGCAGTTACTCACTGGGACAGGGAGACAATCAGCCCCAGCATTTT. This codes for CASSYSLGQGDNQPQHF.